This T cell receptor delta chain appears in the sequencing data of a study of fetal and pediatric gammadelta thymocytes (dated by TCRdb to between 2020 and 2023). Background for the entire study: Previously published data and newly generated, unpublished data were combined in the bulk gammadelta thymocyte repertoires, which were used to strengthen a single-cell study of gammadelta thymocyte development. A total of around 10 subjects, comprising 3 fetal thymus donors and 7 pediatric thymus donors, were covered by the bulk gammadelta thymocyte repertoire set. Previously published data (refs 27,28) and unpublished data were combined in the bulk gammadelta thymocyte repertoires. To increase subject numbers and strengthen the CDR3 publicity analysis, bulk TCR repertoire data were added.

For CDR1 and CDR2, the germline V gene lists GEAIGNYY and EKD. Germline trimming amounts to 3 bases on V and 0 bases on J, with 13 as the count of junction bases outside the gene matches. From its cysteine to its phenylalanine, the CDR3 spans 18 amino acids. Of all the DNA, just the CDR3 is kept, 54 bases in frame from base 1. On the study overall, not on this receptor specifically: Compared with post-natal repertoires, fetal gammadelta thymocyte repertoires were previously reported to be enriched for TRDV2, TRGV8 and TRGV9 usage, low N additions and public CDR3s.

On this clone itself: Its cognate antigen has yet to be identified. Only one base separates this from a far larger clonotype, so it likely reflects a read error.

Thymocytes were stained with Zombie NIR viability dye and antibodies against CD3 (UCHT1), TCRgammadelta (11F2), TCRVgamma9 (IMMU360) and TCRVdelta2 (IMMU389). Bulk TRD and TRG CDR3 repertoires were produced separately from sorted Vgamma9Vdelta2 and nonVgamma9Vdelta2 gammadelta thymocytes taken from human fetal and pediatric thymuses. In Belgium, pediatric thymus tissue was obtained from children undergoing cardiac surgery. The pediatric thymus donors in the study ranged in age from roughly 1 to 11 years. As previously described, thymic cell suspensions were prepared from both fetal and post-natal thymuses. CD3+ gammadeltaTCR+ Vgamma9+ Vdelta2+ cells were sorted as Vgamma9Vdelta2 thymocytes. A FACS Aria III cell sorter (BD Biosciences) was used for cell sorting. Sequencing was performed on an Illumina MiSeq. The source study handled its data this way. To analyze publicity, the Vgamma9Vdelta2 and nonVgamma9Vdelta2 bulk CDR3 files from each subject were merged so that every subject had one combined repertoire. CDR3 publicity was given a score from 0 to 19 by checking each amino acid sequence across 9 single-cell datasets and 10 bulk repertoires with base R and dplyr. TCRdb called clones from the public reads with CATT, and repeated DNA sequences were later combined into one row. TCRdb, rather than the study authors, made the V and J calls. The sample records approximately 860 delta-chain clones, 51% of which are singletons. About 14% of the sample is held by the ten biggest clonotypes.

This TCR was sampled from a child who underwent cardiac surgery and was recorded as healthy. The sample was Vgamma9Vdelta2 gamma-delta T cells from the thymus. The cell subset or site label on this specimen signifies: sorted CD3+gammadeltaTCR+Vgamma9+Vdelta2+ thymocytes. This receptor chain uses TRDV2 and TRDJ1; 9 junctional bases match TRDD3. The CDR3 is CACDWSGTGGLYTDKLIF. The bases read TGTGCCTGTGACTGGTCCGGGACTGGGGGACTGTACACCGATAAACTCATCTTT.